Here is one T cell receptor (beta chain) with its context. Its cognate antigen has yet to be identified. Per-base qualities were not stored, and no clone one base away is much larger. These data come from a study of blood T cell repertoires in COVID-19 (TCRdb year 2020). Concerning the study at large: Collaborator samples came from the United States, Italy and Spain and covered acute and convalescent phases of COVID-19. Subjects who had been exposed to COVID-19, were actively infected with it, or had recovered from it provided the deeply sampled blood TCRbeta repertoires that made up the dataset. The samples were drawn from the first 160 participants of the ongoing ImmuneRACE study and from over 950 subjects provided by 6 global collaborators. The repertoires were released in a freely available public database intended as a resource for research on the immune response to SARS-CoV-2. The prospective study material was composed of cDNA or gDNA derived from T cells, B-cell-depleted T cells, or PBMCs. Nearly every sample came with metadata listing a de-identified subject ID, COVID-19 status, age in years and sex. Where available, HLA class I and class II types were obtained from metadata supplied by the sample provider rather than from assay-based typing.

TCRbeta CDR3 regions were amplified from genomic DNA by means of the immunoSEQ Assay, a bias-controlled multiplex PCR. Under the source paper's analysis protocol: Nucleated cell counts per sample were estimated from amplification of reference gene primers within the assay. Sequence reads were collapsed and filtered to measure the absolute abundance of every unique TCRbeta CDR3 rearrangement. For each sample, productive Simpson clonality was calculated as the square root of Simpson's diversity index over productive rearrangements. TCRdb mirrors the immuneACCESS table, restricted to in-frame sequences. Some clones are absent from its copies; in checked studies, under half trace to an unresolved V gene, and the reason for the others is unknown. The V and J calls and clone size were taken over from that table, and D and trimming were inferred from the DNA. The sample data list 330,000 or so clones, and 80% to 95% of these were observed just once. The top ten clonotypes cover about 18% of the sample.

Participants in the prospective study were enrolled through a virtual design, were aged roughly 18 to 100 years, and lived in fewer than 30 United States geographic areas. To assign participants to cohorts, the prospective study relied on clinical history that participants themselves reported in a screening survey and a study questionnaire. Recovered participants in ImmuneRACE Cohort 3 were defined by two consecutive negative NP/OP PCR tests, clearance by a healthcare professional, or resolution of symptoms. Mobile phlebotomists in the prospective study collected whole blood, serum and a nasopharyngeal or oropharyngeal swab from every participant. Prospective study participants could optionally give additional blood draws and questionnaires over a roughly two-month period. Before DNA extraction, blood samples from the prospective study were shipped at room temperature or frozen. Via the germline V gene, CDR1 is ENHRY and CDR2 SYGVKD. From its cysteine to its phenylalanine, the CDR3 spans 16 amino acids. The read is trimmed to its CDR3 DNA, 48 bases read in frame from base 1. V is cut by 0 bases and J by 5 bases, and the space between the germline ends is 15 bases.

Study-wide findings and limitations: The amount of clinical and demographic metadata varied by source and participant and was provided uncurated.

The specimen was PBMCs or T cells enriched from blood (not recorded which). The sequence links TRBV10-3 to TRBJ2-3; a weak D assignment points to TRBD2 (6 bases agree). The TCR was taken from a woman aged 25 to 45 who had recovered from COVID-19. The nucleotides are TGTGCCATCAGTGAGTCCTTAGGGACTGGGGGAGATACGCAGTATTTT. Translated, it reads CAISESLGTGGDTQYF.